The entry that follows covers one T cell receptor beta chain sequence. Other DNA sequences in this specimen translate into the identical CDR3. Profiled with immunoSEQ multiplex PCR; TCRdb holds only in-frame clones, not every one. The repertoire includes some 350,000 clones, almost 90% of them detected once, and about 6.7% sits in the top ten. This record belongs to a study of blood T cell repertoires in COVID-19. This clonotype was obtained from a woman aged 70-85 years with COVID-19, enrolled during active disease. The sequenced sample consisted of peripheral blood.

The CDR3 nucleotides read TGTGCCAGCAGTTATCTACAGGGAAACACTGAAGCTTTCTTT. This codes for CASSYLQGNTEAFF. The chain carries TRBV2 and TRBJ1-1; a weak D match, TRBD1 (6 bases). The CDR3 runs to 14 residues. V was clipped by 5 bases and J by 2 bases, with 12 bases between them. The germline gives CDR1 SNHLY, CDR2 FYNNEI. The full variable domain, in which reference TRBV2 and TRBJ1-1 provide the parts outside the CDR3, is EPEVTQTPSHQVTQMGQEVILRCVPISNHLYFYWYRQILGQKVEFLVSFYNNEISEKSEIFDDQFSVERPDGSNFTLKIRSTKLEDSAMYFCASSYLQGNTEAFFGQGTRLTVV.